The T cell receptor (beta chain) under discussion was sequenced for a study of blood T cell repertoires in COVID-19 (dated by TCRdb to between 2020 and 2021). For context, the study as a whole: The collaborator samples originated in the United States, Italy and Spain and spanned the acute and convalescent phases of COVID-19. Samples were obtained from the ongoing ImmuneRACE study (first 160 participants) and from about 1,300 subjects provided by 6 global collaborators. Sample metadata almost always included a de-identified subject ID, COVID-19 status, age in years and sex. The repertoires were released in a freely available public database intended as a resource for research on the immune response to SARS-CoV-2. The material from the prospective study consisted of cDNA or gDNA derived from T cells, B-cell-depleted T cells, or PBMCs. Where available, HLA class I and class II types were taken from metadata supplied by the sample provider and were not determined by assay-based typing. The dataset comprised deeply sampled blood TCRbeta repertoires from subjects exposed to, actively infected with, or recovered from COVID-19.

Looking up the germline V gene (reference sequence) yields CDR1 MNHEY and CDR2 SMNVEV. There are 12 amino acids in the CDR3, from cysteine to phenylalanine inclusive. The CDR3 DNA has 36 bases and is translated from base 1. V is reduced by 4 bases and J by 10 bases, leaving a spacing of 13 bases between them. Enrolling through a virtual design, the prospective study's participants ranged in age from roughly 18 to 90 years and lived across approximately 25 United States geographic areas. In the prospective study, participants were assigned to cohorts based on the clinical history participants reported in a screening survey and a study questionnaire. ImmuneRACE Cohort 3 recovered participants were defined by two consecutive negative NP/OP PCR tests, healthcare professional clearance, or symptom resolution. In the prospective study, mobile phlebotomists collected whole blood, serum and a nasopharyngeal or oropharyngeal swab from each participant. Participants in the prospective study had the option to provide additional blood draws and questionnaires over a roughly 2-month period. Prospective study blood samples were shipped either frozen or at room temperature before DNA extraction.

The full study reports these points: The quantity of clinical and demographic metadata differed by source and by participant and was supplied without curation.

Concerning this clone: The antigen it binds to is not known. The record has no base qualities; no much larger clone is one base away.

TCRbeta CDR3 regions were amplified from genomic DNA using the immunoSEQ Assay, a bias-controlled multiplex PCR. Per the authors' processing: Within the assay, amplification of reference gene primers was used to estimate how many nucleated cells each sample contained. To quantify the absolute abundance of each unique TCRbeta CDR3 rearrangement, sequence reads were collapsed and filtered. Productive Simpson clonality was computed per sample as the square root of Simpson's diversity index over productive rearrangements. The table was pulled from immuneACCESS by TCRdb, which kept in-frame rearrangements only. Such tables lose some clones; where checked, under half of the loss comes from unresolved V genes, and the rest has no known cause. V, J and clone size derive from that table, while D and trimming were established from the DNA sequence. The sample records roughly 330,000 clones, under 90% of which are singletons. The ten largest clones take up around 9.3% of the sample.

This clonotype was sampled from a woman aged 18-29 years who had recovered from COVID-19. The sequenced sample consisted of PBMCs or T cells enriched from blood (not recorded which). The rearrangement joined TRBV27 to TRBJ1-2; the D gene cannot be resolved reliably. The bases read TGTGCCAGCAGTTGGGCCTCCAAGGACTACACCTTC. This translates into CASSWASKDYTF.